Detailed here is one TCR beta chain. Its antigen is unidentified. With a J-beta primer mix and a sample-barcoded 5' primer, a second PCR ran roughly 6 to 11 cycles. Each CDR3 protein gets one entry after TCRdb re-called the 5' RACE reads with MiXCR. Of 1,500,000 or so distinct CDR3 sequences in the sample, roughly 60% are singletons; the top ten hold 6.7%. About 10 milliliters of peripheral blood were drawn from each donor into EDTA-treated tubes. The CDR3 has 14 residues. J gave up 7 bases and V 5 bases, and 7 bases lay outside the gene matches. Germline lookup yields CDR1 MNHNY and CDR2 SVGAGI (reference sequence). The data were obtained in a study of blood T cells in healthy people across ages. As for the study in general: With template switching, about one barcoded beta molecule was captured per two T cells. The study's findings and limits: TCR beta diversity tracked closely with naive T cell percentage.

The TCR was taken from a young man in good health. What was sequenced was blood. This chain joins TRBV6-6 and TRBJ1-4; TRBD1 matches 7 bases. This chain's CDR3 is CASSDEGASEKLFF. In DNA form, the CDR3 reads TGTGCCAGCAGTGACGAGGGGGCATCTGAAAAACTGTTTTTT.